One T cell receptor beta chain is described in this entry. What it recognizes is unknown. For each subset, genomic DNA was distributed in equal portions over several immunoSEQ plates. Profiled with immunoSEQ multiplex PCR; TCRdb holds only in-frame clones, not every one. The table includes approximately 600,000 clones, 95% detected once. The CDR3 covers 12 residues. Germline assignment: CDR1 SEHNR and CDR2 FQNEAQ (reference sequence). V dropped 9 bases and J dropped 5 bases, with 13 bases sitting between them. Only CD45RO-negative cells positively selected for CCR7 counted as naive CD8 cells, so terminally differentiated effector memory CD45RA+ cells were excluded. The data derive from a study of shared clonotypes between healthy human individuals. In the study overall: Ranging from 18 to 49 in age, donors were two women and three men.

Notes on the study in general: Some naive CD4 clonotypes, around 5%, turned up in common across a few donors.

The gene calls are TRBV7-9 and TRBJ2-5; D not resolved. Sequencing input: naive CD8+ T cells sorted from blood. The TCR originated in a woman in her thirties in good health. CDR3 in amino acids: CASSGNRETQYF. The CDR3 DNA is TGTGCCAGTTCGGGTAATAGGGAGACCCAGTACTTC. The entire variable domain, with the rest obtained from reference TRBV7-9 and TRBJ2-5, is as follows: DTGVSQNPRHKITKRGQNVTFRCDPISEHNRLYWYRQTLGQGPEFLTYFQNEAQLEKSRLLSDRFSAERPKGSFSTLEIQRTEQGDSAMYLCASSGNRETQYFGPGTRLLVL.